The clone carrying this TCR beta chain was observed a handful of times. Its cognate antigen is unknown. TCRdb re-called the RACE reads with MiXCR, one entry per CDR3 protein. Among roughly 180,000 distinct CDR3 sequences, approximately 15% were seen once, and the ten largest hold 1.7%. Time point denoted: patch test 1, 2 weeks after DPC sensitization. The treatment here: therapeutic diphenylcyclopropenone sensitization with weekly scalp DPC. The entry originates in a study of human T cells and chemical hapten exposure. Germline V lookup: CDR1 DFQATT, CDR2 SNEGSKA (reference sequence). V was cut by 0 bases and J by 4 bases, with 12 bases left in between. The CDR3 is 14 amino acids. Overall study results and limits: The number of TCRs above 1 in 1000 frequency did not change after DPC sensitization.

The clonotype was recovered from a woman aged 25 to 39 with alopecia areata. Some clones in this sample may be carry-over from other donors' samples. The V and J genes are TRBV20-1 and TRBJ1-2; no reliable D call. The sample consisted of whole blood, taken in connection with sensitization to the hapten diphenylcyclopropenone (DPC). CDR3 loop: CSARDGRNLYGYTF. Here the CDR3 DNA reads TGCAGTGCTAGAGATGGAAGAAACCTCTATGGCTACACCTTC.